The text below deals with one T cell receptor (beta chain). What it recognizes is unknown. This specimen belongs to a study of T cell repertoires in cytomegalovirus infection. About the research overall: It can be stated that public TCR beta signatures indicated CMV infection as well as a matching HLA type. Notes on the study in general: Based on cumulative public TCR beta family frequency, carriers of CMV plus the relevant HLA were identified. The study found HLA-C-restricted CMV-specific TCR beta clonotypes dominating the ex vivo response.

TCRdb re-derived calls from the reads in MiXCR, one entry per CDR3 protein. Among about 600,000 distinct CDR3 sequences listed, around 24% were seen once. The CDR3 extends over 15 amino acids. Deletions cut 1 base from V and 0 bases from J, with 9 bases between. CDR1 and CDR2 from the germline V gene are SGHAT and FQDESV (reference sequence). The sequencing sample was made of CD8+ T cells from PBMCs. The chain couples TRBV11-1 to TRBJ1-1, with no clear D. The receptor comes from a human donor in good health (CMV status not recorded). Some clones in this sample may be carry-over from other donors' samples. The CDR3 spells CASSLGPEMNTEAFF. CDR3 sequence (DNA): TGTGCCAGCAGCTTAGGCCCCGAGATGAACACTGAAGCTTTCTTT. Full variable domain (missing parts from reference TRBV11-1 and TRBJ1-1): EAEVAQSPRYKITEKSQAVAFWCDPISGHATLYWYRQILGQGPELLVQFQDESVVDDSQLPKDRFSAERLKGVDSTLKIQPAELGDSAMYLCASSLGPEMNTEAFFGQGTRLTVV.